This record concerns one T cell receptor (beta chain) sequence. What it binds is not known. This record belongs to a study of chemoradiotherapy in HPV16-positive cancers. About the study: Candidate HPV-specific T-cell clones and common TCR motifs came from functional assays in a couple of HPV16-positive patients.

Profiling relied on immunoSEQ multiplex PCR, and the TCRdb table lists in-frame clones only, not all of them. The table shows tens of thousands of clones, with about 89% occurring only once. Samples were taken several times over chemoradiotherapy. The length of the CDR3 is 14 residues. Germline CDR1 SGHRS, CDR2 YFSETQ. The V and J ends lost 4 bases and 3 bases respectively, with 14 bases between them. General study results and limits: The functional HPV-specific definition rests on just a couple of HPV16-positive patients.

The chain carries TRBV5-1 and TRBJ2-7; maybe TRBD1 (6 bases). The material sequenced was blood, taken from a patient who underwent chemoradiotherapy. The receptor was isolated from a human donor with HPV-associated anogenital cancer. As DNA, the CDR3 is TGCGCCAGCAGCGGGGGCCTCGACCGCTACGAGCAGTACTTC. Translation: CASSGGLDRYEQYF.